The following is a T cell receptor beta chain sequence with its context. This sample stems from a study of control samples from healthy donors and cancer patients. TCRdb's copy holds only in-frame clones and misses some; the assay was immunoSEQ multiplex PCR. The repertoire holds under 450,000 clones, with approximately 90% as singletons. The CDR3 covers 14 residues. Germline CDR1 is MDHEN and CDR2 is SYDVKM. V lost 1 base and J 6 bases, leaving 12 bases between the germline ends. The chain uses TRBV28 and TRBJ1-1; maybe TRBD1 (6 bases). The clonotype originates from a man aged 35-49 years with head and neck cancer. Sequencing was carried out using PBMCs. CDR3 DNA: TGTGCCAGCAGTTTATTTGGCGGGGGCCCTGAAGCTTTCTTT. As protein: CASSLFGGGPEAFF.